Each of the 7 T cell receptor beta chains below was sequenced from the same sample in a study of cytomegalovirus exposure and HLA in healthy donors. It was with 60 Vbeta and 13 Jbeta primers that the PCR ran. Sequencing used immunoSEQ multiplex PCR; TCRdb keeps in-frame clones, though not all of them. The repertoire includes 200,000 to 250,000 clones, 82% of them detected once, and 5% to 6% sits in the top ten. Sample: PBMCs. These receptors all stem from a middle-aged woman in good health and CMV-seropositive.

The J gene is TRBJ1-6, the V gene TRBV27; tentatively, D is TRBD1 (5 bases). V lost 3 bases, J lost 9 bases, and 12 bases lay in between. The CDR3 contains 14 residues. The germline V gene encodes CDR1 MNHEY and CDR2 SMNVEV (reference sequence). The CDR3 is CASSFTGVSSPLHF. In DNA form, the CDR3 reads TGTGCCAGCAGTTTTACGGGGGTTAGTTCACCCCTCCACTTT.

V and J are TRBV25-1 and TRBJ2-3; 10 nucleotides agree with TRBD2. The ends lost 5 bases at V and 3 bases at J; junction bases unmatched: 8. Germline V gives CDR1 MGHDK, CDR2 SYGVNS. The CDR3 has 16 residues. CDR3 amino acids: CASSLPSGSLTDTQYF. CDR3 sequence (DNA): TGTGCCAGCAGTTTGCCTAGCGGGAGTCTAACAGATACGCAGTATTTT.

This chain links TRBV5-1 with TRBJ2-3, with 7 nucleotides matching TRBD1. J lost 3 bases, V lost 1 base, and 14 bases had no gene match. Looked up from germline, CDR1 is SGHRS and CDR2 is YFSETQ. CDR3 length: 18 residues. The DNA of the CDR3 is TGCGCCAGCAGCTTGAAAAGGACAGGATTAGCTTCTACAGATACGCAGTATTTT. This translates into CASSLKRTGLASTDTQYF.

The J gene is TRBJ1-6, the V gene TRBV5-4, with no clear D. This CDR3 has 14 residues. Trimming left V 10 bases short and J 1 base short, with 12 bases between. Per the germline V gene, CDR1 is SGHNT and CDR2 is YYREEE (reference sequence). The CDR3 here is CAPFLRSYNSPLHF. The CDR3 DNA reads TGTGCCCCCTTTCTGAGGTCCTATAATTCACCCCTCCACTTT.

The gene calls are TRBV11-3 and TRBJ2-2; D is undetermined. The length of the CDR3 is 16 residues. V was shortened by 2 bases and J by 4 bases, with 14 bases between the two germline ends. Per germline, CDR1 SGHNT and CDR2 YENEEA. CDR3 loop: CASSLRFFSGTGELFF. In nucleotides, the CDR3 is TGTGCCAGCAGCTTACGGTTCTTCTCGGGCACCGGGGAGCTGTTTTTT. Together with reference TRBV11-3 and TRBJ2-2, the CDR3 gives the full variable domain: EAGVVQSPRYKIIEKKQPVAFWCNPISGHNTLYWYLQNLGQGPELLIRYENEEAVDDSQLPKDRFSAERLKGVDSTLKIQPAELGDSAVYLCASSLRFFSGTGELFFGEGSRLTVL.

The V call is TRBV7-9, the J call TRBJ2-7; possible D gene TRBD2, 5 bases. This CDR3 comprises 14 residues. The V end lost 3 bases, the J end lost 3 bases, and 12 bases lay between the germline ends. Germline V gene sequence: CDR1 SEHNR, CDR2 FQNEAQ (reference sequence). Here the CDR3 reads CASSFGVEFYEQYF. CDR3 coding DNA: TGTGCCAGCAGCTTCGGGGTTGAGTTCTACGAGCAGTACTTC.

This clone was counted between two and nine times. The chain is built from TRBV7-2 and TRBJ1-2; D gene unclear. V was shortened by 6 bases and J by 5 bases, with 22 bases between the two germline ends. The V gene's germline CDR1 is SGHTA and CDR2 FQGNSA. The CDR3 runs 16 residues. Here the CDR3 DNA reads TGTGCCAGCAGTCCTCAATTTCCACGGGAAAAATATGGCTACACCTTC. Its translation is CASSPQFPREKYGYTF.